This T cell receptor beta chain was sequenced in a study of beta chain features in type 1 diabetes. Whole-study findings and limits: Sampled from patients, naive, central memory and Treg TCRB repertoires appeared more similar than those sampled from healthy donors. Type 1 diabetes patients had TCRB CDR3s that were shorter (moderately but significantly so) in all four CD4+ subsets. PCR might favor shorter templates, equally in patients and controls. More deletions and fewer insertions at VDJ junctions were found in patients with type 1 diabetes.

On this clone itself: The target antigen is unknown.

Since all of the isolated RNA was reverse transcribed, expressed TCRB transcripts were what got sequenced. Produced via immunoSEQ multiplex PCR; TCRdb's table is partial and in-frame only. The sample yields around 710,000 clones, over 10% seen once. This TCR came from a man aged 30-40 years with type 1 diabetes. The specimen was naive CD4+ T cells from blood.

The CDR3 here is CASSPPGGQPQHF. The DNA for the CDR3 is TGTGCCAGCAGTCCCCCGGGGGGTCAGCCCCAGCATTTT. This rearrangement joins TRBV7-9 to TRBJ1-5, with D perhaps TRBD1 (5 bases). V was shortened by 6 bases and J by 6 bases, with 12 bases between the two germline ends. The CDR3 consists of 13 residues. Germline-derived CDR1 and CDR2 are SEHNR and FQNEAQ (reference sequence).